This entry describes one T cell receptor (beta chain). Its target is unknown. The CDR3 runs to 15 residues. Trimming cost V 7 bases and J 3 bases, with 15 bases left between them. The germline gives CDR1 MNHNS, CDR2 SASEGT. This record comes from a study of a mutant IDH1 vaccine in newly diagnosed glioma. Profiled with immunoSEQ multiplex PCR; TCRdb holds only in-frame clones, not every one. The data hold more than 25,000 clones, with 60% to 80% observed a single time. Time point denoted: week 35, safety follow-up. With topical imiquimod, each dose of the vaccine consisted of 300 ug of mutant IDH1 20-mer peptide.

Sequencing used PBMCs, obtained from a glioma patient whose treatment included an IDH1 peptide vaccine. The V call is TRBV6-1, the J call TRBJ2-2; possible D gene TRBD1, 6 bases. The source of this sequence is a woman between 25 and 40 years old with glioma. Some clones in this sample may be carry-over from other donors' samples. DNA of the CDR3: TGTGCCAGCACCTCCGGGACAACAGACACCGGGGAGCTGTTTTTT. Its translation is CASTSGTTDTGELFF.